Listed below are T cell receptor beta chains from one sample, sequenced in a study of early T cells in non-severe SARS-CoV-2 infection. TCRdb reanalysed the 5' RACE reads using MiXCR and keeps one entry per CDR3 protein. Counted here are 55,000 to 80,000 distinct CDR3 sequences, about 11% occurring once; the ten biggest clones make up roughly 6.8%. The sequenced material came from whole blood. The source is an adult who was a healthcare worker with PCR-confirmed SARS-CoV-2 infection or an uninfected control (not recorded which). Each CDR3 is given with its conserved first and last residue. Each record gives: clone size, J gene, V gene, D gene, CDR3 DNA, CDR3 protein. A D gene is named only where the DNA matches it firmly. Part of the rows lack a size; the others show once, few, many or a class for expanded clones.

few,TRBJ1-5,TRBV7-9,NA,TGTGCCAGCAGCTTAGGGGGAGGGCATCAGCCCCAGCATTTT,CASSLGGGHQPQHF
few,TRBJ1-2,TRBV4-1,TRBD1,TGCGCCAGCAGCCAAGATGTCAGGGGGCATGGCTACACCTTC,CASSQDVRGHGYTF
many,TRBJ1-1,TRBV2,NA,TGTGCCAGCAATAGCGGGGGCAGTACTGAAGCTTTCTTT,CASNSGGSTEAFF
many,TRBJ2-5,TRBV14,NA,TGTGCCAGCAGCCAACAACTGAAAGAGACCCAGTACTTC,CASSQQLKETQYF
NA,TRBJ2-3,TRBV11-2,NA,TGTGCCAGCAGCTCCCCCTCCACCTGGGGTGGGGATACCCCCACAGATACGCAGTATTTT,CASSSPSTWGGDTPTDTQYF
few,TRBJ2-5,TRBV7-2,NA,TGTGCCAGCAGCTTAGCTGGTTACGGGGGCGCAGAGACCCAGTACTTC,CASSLAGYGGAETQYF
many,TRBJ1-2,TRBV18,NA,TGTGCCAGCTCACCGGACGTACAATATGGCTACACCTTC,CASSPDVQYGYTF
many,TRBJ1-1,TRBV5-4,NA,TGTGCCAGCAGCTCAACAGGGAGGAACACTGAAGCTTTCTTT,CASSSTGRNTEAFF
few,TRBJ2-5,TRBV20-1,TRBD2,TGCAGTGCCCGCCACACTAGCGGGAGGGGAAGGAGCCAGTACTTC,CSARHTSGRGRSQYF
many,TRBJ2-7,TRBV30,NA,TGTGCCTGGAGTCAGGGCTCCTACGAGCAGTACTTC,CAWSQGSYEQYF
many,TRBJ1-1,TRBV10-1,TRBD1,TGCGCCAGCAGTGAGAGGCCGGGACAGCCGAACACTGAAGCTTTCTTT,CASSERPGQPNTEAFF
many,TRBJ2-4,TRBV7-3,NA,TGTGCCAGCAGCTCTTACATATCAAACATTCAGTACTTC,CASSSYISNIQYF
few,TRBJ1-2,TRBV7-8,TRBD1,TGTGCCAGCAGCTTAGCGGACAGGGGGGTTTTTCGTGGCTACACCTTC,CASSLADRGVFRGYTF
many,TRBJ1-6,TRBV3-1,NA,TGTGCCAGCAGCTCTCAGGAGGATTCACCCCTCCACTTT,CASSSQEDSPLHF
many,TRBJ2-7,TRBV20-1,TRBD1,TGCAGTGCCCGGGGACAGGGTTACGAGCAGTACTTC,CSARGQGYEQYF
NA,TRBJ1-1,TRBV7-8,TRBD1,TGTGCCAGCAGCTTACAGGGGGCGGCAAACACTGAAGCTTTCTTT,CASSLQGAANTEAFF
NA,TRBJ2-7,TRBV5-1,TRBD1,TGCGCCAGCAGCTTGAGTCAGGGGGTACGCGTATACGAGCAGTACTTC,CASSLSQGVRVYEQYF
few,TRBJ2-7,TRBV2,NA,TGTGCCAGCAGTGAAGGACAGGCCGATACCTACGAGCAGTACTTC,CASSEGQADTYEQYF
many,TRBJ2-7,TRBV3-1,TRBD2,TGTGCCAGCAGCCAAGGCGGGGGGGACACAATCAACGAGCAGTACTTC,CASSQGGGDTINEQYF
many,TRBJ2-7,TRBV5-1,NA,TGCGCCAGCAGCTTGGACCCAAGTTACTACGAGCAGTACTTC,CASSLDPSYYEQYF
NA,TRBJ1-4,TRBV5-1,TRBD1,TGCGCCAGCAGCAAGGGGGCGGTAAAAAATGAAAAACTGTTTTTT,CASSKGAVKNEKLFF
NA,TRBJ1-1,TRBV29-1,NA,TGCAGCGTCGACAGTTCCATGAACACTGAAGCTTTCTTT,CSVDSSMNTEAFF
many,TRBJ2-1,TRBV15,NA,TGTGCCACCAGCAGAGATGGCCTAGGGCGCAATGAGCAGTTCTTC,CATSRDGLGRNEQFF
few,TRBJ2-1,TRBV7-8,TRBD1,TGTGCCAGCAGCCCGTGGGACAGGCAGAGCTCCTACAATGAGCAGTTCTTC,CASSPWDRQSSYNEQFF
NA,TRBJ2-1,TRBV9,TRBD2,TGTGCCAGCAGCCCAGGACTAGTATCCTACAATGAGCAGTTCTTC,CASSPGLVSYNEQFF
many,TRBJ2-3,TRBV20-1,NA,TGCAGTGCTTTGCGCATGGGGGGACTCACAGATACGCAGTATTTT,CSALRMGGLTDTQYF
many,TRBJ2-1,TRBV11-1,NA,TGTGCCAGCAGCTTGTTCGGGGTCCCAAGGCAGTTCTTC,CASSLFGVPRQFF
many,TRBJ2-2,TRBV20-1,NA,TGCAGTGCTAGAGATCCAGGGGTACCCGGGGAGCTGTTTTTT,CSARDPGVPGELFF
NA,TRBJ2-7,TRBV27,NA,TGTGCCAGCAGCAATGTGAGGGGGAGGGGTTACGAGCAGTACTTC,CASSNVRGRGYEQYF
few,TRBJ2-7,TRBV20-1,TRBD2,TGCAGTGCTACCTTTGGGCAGCGGGGTAGCGGGCGGCAGTACTTC,CSATFGQRGSGRQYF
many,TRBJ2-3,TRBV19,NA,TGTGCCAGTAGTATAGCCCCCCCAGGGGGAGGGAGCGATACGCAGTATTTT,CASSIAPPGGGSDTQYF
few,TRBJ1-4,TRBV5-1,NA,TGCGCCAGCAGCTTGGCCACCTATGAAAAACTGTTTTTT,CASSLATYEKLFF
many,TRBJ1-5,TRBV20-1,TRBD1,TGCAGTGCTCAGGCAGGGGGCGGCAATCAGCCCCAGCATTTT,CSAQAGGGNQPQHF
few,TRBJ2-7,TRBV6-1,NA,TGTGCCACCCCTAAAGGATCTCTGGGTAACGAGCAGTACTTC,CATPKGSLGNEQYF
NA,TRBJ2-5,TRBV7-9,NA,TGTGCCAGCAGCTTAAGGTGGCAACAAGAGACCCAGTACTTC,CASSLRWQQETQYF
many,TRBJ1-2,TRBV5-1,TRBD1,TGCGCCAGCAGCTTCTGGTTGACAGGGTTTTACTATGGCTACACCTTC,CASSFWLTGFYYGYTF
NA,TRBJ1-1,TRBV11-2,NA,TGTGCCAGCAGCCGGACTGATCTCACTGAAGCTTTCTTT,CASSRTDLTEAFF
many,TRBJ2-1,TRBV5-1,TRBD2,TGCGCCAGCAGCTACACTAGCGAGACCTGGGCTGAGCAGTTCTTC,CASSYTSETWAEQFF
few,TRBJ2-3,TRBV6-4,TRBD2,TGTGCCAGCAGTGGCGGGGGGGCCACAGATACGCAGTATTTT,CASSGGGATDTQYF
few,TRBJ2-7,TRBV7-2,NA,TGTGCCAGCAGCACACTCTACGAGCAGTACTTC,CASSTLYEQYF
few,TRBJ2-7,TRBV29-1,NA,TGCAGCGTTGAAGATCGTAGCAGTAGCTACGAGCAGTACTTC,CSVEDRSSSYEQYF
few,TRBJ2-1,TRBV7-2,NA,TGTGCCAGCAGCTTAGACGCGGGGACCTACAATGAGCAGTTCTTC,CASSLDAGTYNEQFF